Listed below are T cell receptor beta chains from one sample, sequenced in a study of T cells after yellow fever vaccination. Via MiXCR, TCRdb re-called the 5' RACE reads, giving one row per CDR3 protein. The table shows about 260,000 distinct CDR3 sequences, with 3.6% occurring only once. Sequencing was performed on PBMCs, taken 15 days after the yellow fever booster vaccination. The source of these receptors is a man between 18 and 29 years old who received the YFV17D yellow fever vaccine. CDR3s leave out the opening cysteine and the closing phenylalanine or tryptophan. The order of the fields is V gene, J gene, CDR3 protein.

TRBV7-2	TRBJ2-3	ASKLARGPDTQY
TRBV11-2	TRBJ2-2	ASNEYRGTGELF
TRBV2	TRBJ2-3	ASRLAPDTQY
TRBV29-1	TRBJ1-2	SVGIRDREGYT
TRBV12-3/TRBV12-4	TRBJ2-7	ASSLVGQVRYEQY
TRBV30	TRBJ1-5	AWNGGGRQPQH
TRBV7-6	TRBJ1-1	ASSWKTGPGTEAF
TRBV10-3	TRBJ2-3	AISESPAGLTDTQY
TRBV23-1	TRBJ2-2	ASSTRAGELF
TRBV2	TRBJ2-7	ASSDDDLAIHEQY
TRBV20-1	TRBJ1-5	SARDRERGPQH
TRBV7-2	TRBJ2-1	ASSPSVGGLSYNEQF
TRBV11-2	TRBJ2-5	ASSFREETQY
TRBV6-5	TRBJ1-1	ASSYTTGWTEAF
TRBV5-1	TRBJ2-5	ASSLLAGPQETQY
TRBV12-3/TRBV12-4	TRBJ1-1	ASSPIGLAGVGAF
TRBV18	TRBJ1-3	ASSPPKHGASGNTIY
TRBV20-1	TRBJ2-5	SAREPAVGQETQY
TRBV11-2	TRBJ1-3	ASSQTDAASSGNTIY
TRBV12-3/TRBV12-4	TRBJ1-1	ASSPGGLAEAF
TRBV5-1	TRBJ1-1	ASSLAGRYNTEAF
TRBV2	TRBJ2-5	ASSGGLAETQY